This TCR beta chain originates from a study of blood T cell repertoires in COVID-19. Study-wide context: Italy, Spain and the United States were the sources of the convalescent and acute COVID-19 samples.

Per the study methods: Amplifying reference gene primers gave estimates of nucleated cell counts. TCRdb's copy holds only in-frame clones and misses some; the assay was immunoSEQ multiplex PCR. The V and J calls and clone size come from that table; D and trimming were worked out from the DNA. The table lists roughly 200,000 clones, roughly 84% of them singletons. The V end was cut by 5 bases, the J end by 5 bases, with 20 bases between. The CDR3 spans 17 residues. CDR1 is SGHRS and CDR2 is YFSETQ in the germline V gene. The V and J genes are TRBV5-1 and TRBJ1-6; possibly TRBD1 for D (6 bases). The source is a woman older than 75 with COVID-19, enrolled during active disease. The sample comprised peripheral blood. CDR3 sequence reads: CASSRGGEGVHNSPLHF. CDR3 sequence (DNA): TGCGCCAGCAGTCGAGGCGGGGAGGGGGTTCATAATTCACCCCTCCACTTT.